This T cell receptor (beta chain) was captured in a study of T cells in Graves' hyperthyroidism and ophthalmopathy. What was amplified from RNA transcripts were TCR beta CDR3 regions. The HTBI primer set served for first-round RT-PCR of the TCR CDR3. Via MiXCR, TCRdb re-called the multiplex PCR reads, giving one row per CDR3 protein. The sample has about 720,000 distinct CDR3 sequences; around 20% are singletons. This clonotype has more than one count but fewer than ten. This CDR3 has 14 amino acids. The V and J ends lost 2 bases and 7 bases, in that order; junction bases with no gene match: 8. Per the germline V gene, CDR1 is GTSNPN and CDR2 is SVGIG (reference sequence).

The chain combines TRBV30 with TRBJ2-1; 7 positions agree with TRBD2. This clonotype was sampled from a woman between 45 and 60 years old with Graves' hyperthyroidism that later progressed to Graves' ophthalmopathy. The specimen sequenced was blood. In nucleotides, the CDR3 is TGTGCCTGGAGTATGGGGGGGGGTGGGAATGAGCAGTTCTTC. It is translated as CAWSMGGGGNEQFF.